The 32 T cell receptor beta chains in this list originate from one sample, sequenced in a study of T cell repertoires in cytomegalovirus infection. TCRdb reprocessed the reads with MiXCR, giving one entry per CDR3 protein. The sample has 650,000 to 900,000 distinct CDR3 sequences, 32% seen once. Their recognized antigens are unknown. The sequenced sample was cultured CD8+ T cells from PBMCs, obtained from culture after CMV antigen stimulation. All receptors derive from a human donor in good health (CMV status not recorded). Some clones in this sample may be carry-over from other donors' samples.

Ten or more counts support this clonotype. The chain uses TRBV7-2 and TRBJ2-6; D possibly matches TRBD1 or TRBD2 (5 bases each). With 0 bases removed from V and 1 base from J, the gap between germline ends came to 10 bases. This CDR3 has 17 residues. The V gene's germline CDR1 is SGHTA and CDR2 FQGNSA. CDR3: CASSLAPGPSGANVLTF. CDR3 nucleotides: TGTGCCAGCAGCTTAGCACCGGGACCATCTGGGGCCAACGTCCTGACTTTC.

The chain combines TRBV12-3 or TRBV12-4 with TRBJ1-2, with D possibly TRBD1 on 5 matching bases. Deletions cut 6 bases from V and 6 bases from J, with 20 bases between. This CDR3 contains 15 residues. The CDR3 reads CASSPRRGRSDGYTF. The CDR3 DNA reads TGTGCCAGCAGCCCTAGAAGGGGCAGGTCGGATGGCTACACCTTC.

The CDR3 DNA reads TGCAGTGCTAGACAGGGACCCCGCCGAGGAGATACGCAGTATTTT. It translates to CSARQGPRRGDTQYF. The V call is TRBV20-1, the J call TRBJ2-3; D may be TRBD1 or TRBD2 (5 bases each). The germline V and J ends were trimmed by 2 bases and 5 bases, with 17 bases remaining between them. Per the germline V gene, CDR1 is DFQATT and CDR2 is SNEGSKA (reference sequence). The CDR3 runs to 15 residues.

This clonotype has just a few counts. V and J are TRBV19 and TRBJ1-1; 9 bases are a match to TRBD1. CDR3 size: 13 residues. Germline-derived CDR1 and CDR2 are LNHDA and SQIVND (reference sequence). Unmatched junction bases numbered 6, after V lost 3 bases and J lost 10 bases. Here the CDR3 reads CASSMGQGRGAFF. The CDR3 bases are TGTGCCAGTAGTATGGGACAGGGTAGGGGAGCTTTCTTT.

V usage is TRBV20-1 and J usage is TRBJ1-2; unclear D gene. Trimming stripped 5 bases from V and 0 bases from J, with 10 bases between. This CDR3 has 13 amino acids. CDR1 is DFQATT, CDR2 SNEGSKA, per germline (reference sequence). CDR3 DNA: TGCAGTGCTTGGACTAACCCTAACTATGGCTACACCTTC. It is translated as CSAWTNPNYGYTF.

This clonotype was seen a handful of times. V usage is TRBV27 and J usage is TRBJ1-1; TRBD1 matches 8 bases. Trimming removed 4 bases from V and 1 base from J; junction bases left unmatched: 2. The length of the CDR3 is 14 residues. From germline, CDR1 is MNHEY and CDR2 SMNVEV (reference sequence). The CDR3 region has the DNA TGTGCCAGCAGTTCGGGACAGGAGAACACTGAAGCTTTCTTT. The encoded protein is CASSSGQENTEAFF.

This sequence joins TRBV12-3 or TRBV12-4 and TRBJ2-3; 10 bases match TRBD2. V was pared by 3 bases and J by 5 bases, with 11 bases of the junction left unmatched. CDR3 length equals 17 residues. The CDR3 region has the DNA TGTGCCAGCAGTTTTCGGAGCGGGGGGGCATTGGGAGATACGCAGTATTTT. It codes for CASSFRSGGALGDTQYF.

This clonotype was seen more than once but under ten times. The V and J genes are TRBV4-2 and TRBJ1-3; TRBD1 aligns across 7 bases. Germline CDR1 is LGHNA and CDR2 is YNFKEQ. With V trimmed by 3 bases and J by 0 bases, 8 bases remained unmatched. The CDR3 consists of 17 residues. The CDR3 region has the DNA TGTGCCAGCAGCCACAGGACAGGCTTATACTCTGGAAACACCATATATTTT. This sequence encodes CASSHRTGLYSGNTIYF.

This chain connects TRBV19 to TRBJ2-2, with D perhaps matching TRBD2 (6 bases). The CDR3 loop spans 15 amino acids. V was pared by 5 bases and J by 4 bases, with 14 bases between. Germline CDR1 and CDR2: LNHDA and SQIVND (reference sequence). The CDR3 protein is CASSAGLPGTGELFF. DNA of the CDR3: TGTGCCAGTAGTGCGGGACTCCCGGGCACCGGGGAGCTGTTTTTT.

In this sample, this clonotype turned up once. The chain links TRBV29-1 to TRBJ2-3, with 7 bases matching TRBD1. Germline V gives CDR1 SQVTM, CDR2 ANQGSEA. There are 15 residues in the CDR3. V dropped 3 bases and J dropped 3; count of bases not matched to a gene: 9. CDR3 protein: CSVEKTGMVTDTQYF. The CDR3 DNA reads as TGCAGCGTTGAGAAGACAGGGATGGTGACAGATACGCAGTATTTT.

This clonotype appeared a few times. V and J are TRBV6-4 and TRBJ2-2; 9 bases map to TRBD1. In germline, CDR1 is MRHNA, CDR2 SNTAGT. The CDR3 is 18 amino acids. With 0 bases clipped from V and 1 base from J, the junction kept 6 bases outside the gene matches. CDR3: CASSDSNWDRVNTGELFF. The CDR3 region has the DNA TGTGCCAGCAGTGACTCGAACTGGGACAGGGTGAACACCGGGGAGCTGTTTTTT.

The V and J genes are TRBV5-4 and TRBJ2-1; TRBD2 matches at 8 bases. CDR3 length: 15 amino acids. Germline V lookup: CDR1 SGHNT, CDR2 YYREEE (reference sequence). Trimming took 2 bases from V and 5 from J; bases not matched to a gene: 6. The DNA for the CDR3 is TGTGCCAGCAGCTTCATTCGGGGGGGCGACAATGAGCAGTTCTTC. Protein sequence: CASSFIRGGDNEQFF. Full variable domain (remainder filled in from reference TRBV5-4 and TRBJ2-1): ETGVTQSPTHLIKTRGQQVTLRCSSQSGHNTVSWYQQALGQGPQFIFQYYREEENGRGNFPPRFSGLQFPNYSSELNVNALELDDSALYLCASSFIRGGDNEQFFGPGTRLTVL.

This clonotype was counted a few times. The chain combines TRBV27 with TRBJ2-1; perhaps D is TRBD1 or TRBD2 (6 bases each). The CDR3 sequence is 14 residues long. The ends were cut back, 3 bases at V and 8 bases at J, with 14 bases in the middle. The germline V gene has CDR1 MNHEY and CDR2 SMNVEV (reference sequence). CDR3 loop: CASSFGGLPDEQFF. CDR3 DNA: TGTGCCAGCAGTTTTGGGGGGCTTCCCGATGAGCAGTTCTTC.

This clonotype was counted a few times. The chain is built from TRBV3-1 and TRBJ2-3, with 11 bases fitting TRBD2. V shed 6 bases, J shed 6 bases, and the junction held 11 bases outside the gene matches. The germline V gene encodes CDR1 LGHDT and CDR2 YNNKEL (reference sequence). The CDR3 length is 16 residues. The chain's CDR3 is CASSITLAGGLDTQYF. The CDR3 DNA reads TGTGCCAGCAGTATTACCCTAGCGGGGGGCCTCGATACGCAGTATTTT.

This chain links TRBV19 with TRBJ2-5; TRBD1 or TRBD2 may be the D gene (5 bases each). The V end was cut by 7 bases, the J end by 0 bases, with 12 bases between. Germline CDR1 is LNHDA and CDR2 is SQIVND (reference sequence). The length of the CDR3 is 14 residues. The CDR3 sequence: CASKHWGYQETQYF. The CDR3 bases are TGTGCCAGTAAGCATTGGGGGTACCAAGAGACCCAGTACTTC.

This chain uses TRBV27 with TRBJ2-1; weak D call: TRBD2 (5 bases). There are 16 residues in the CDR3. Germline CDR1 MNHEY, CDR2 SMNVEV (reference sequence). Trimming took 8 bases from V and 0 from J, leaving 17 bases between them. This chain's CDR3 is CASEGSGMSSYNEQFF. DNA for the CDR3: TGTGCCAGCGAGGGTTCGGGGATGAGCTCCTACAATGAGCAGTTCTTC.

The rearrangement uses TRBV7-6 and TRBJ1-1, with D possibly TRBD1 on 5 matching bases. With 1 base removed from V and 3 bases from J, the gap between germline ends came to 9 bases. Germline V gives CDR1 SGHVS, CDR2 FNYEAQ. The length of the CDR3 is 14 residues. The CDR3 sequence: CASSLGGTHTEAFF. The DNA for the CDR3 is TGTGCCAGCAGCTTAGGGGGCACCCACACTGAAGCTTTCTTT.

Here the CDR3 reads CASSPSGREGSKNIQYF. CDR3 DNA: TGTGCCAGCAGCCCAAGCGGGAGGGAGGGGTCTAAAAACATTCAGTACTTC. J is TRBJ2-4 and V is TRBV9; the match to TRBD2 covers 10 bases. The length of the CDR3 is 17 residues. V trimming: 4 bases; J trimming: 4 bases; junction bases outside the gene matches: 11. Per germline, CDR1 SGDLS and CDR2 YYNGEE.

There are a few counts of this clonotype. The chain links TRBV4-2 to TRBJ1-1; D may be TRBD1 (5 bases). From germline, CDR1 is LGHNA and CDR2 YNFKEQ. The ends were cut back, 2 bases at V and 0 bases at J, with 19 bases in the middle. The CDR3 loop spans 18 amino acids. In nucleotides, the CDR3 is TGTGCCAGCAGCCAAATAGCAGGGCACACGTACATGAACACTGAAGCTTTCTTT. Protein product: CASSQIAGHTYMNTEAFF.

This chain joins TRBV4-3 and TRBJ2-3; 14 nucleotides agree with TRBD2. V shed 0 bases, J shed 5 bases, and the junction held 4 bases outside the gene matches. This CDR3 is built from 17 residues. In germline, CDR1 is LGHNA, CDR2 YSLEER. CDR3 nucleotides: TGCGCCAGCAGCCAAGAAACGGGACTAGCGGGGGTAGATACGCAGTATTTT. This codes for CASSQETGLAGVDTQYF.

CDR3 region: CASNPQLLADTQYF. CDR3 bases: TGTGCCAGTAACCCCCAGCTGTTGGCAGATACGCAGTATTTT. This chain connects TRBV19 to TRBJ2-3; D is unresolved. Germline CDR1 and CDR2: LNHDA and SQIVND (reference sequence). The CDR3 extends over 14 amino acids. The V and J ends lost 7 bases and 4 bases respectively, with 15 bases between them.

The CDR3 DNA is TGTGCCAGCAGCTTGGGGGAGGGTCCTCTTTTCGACTATGGCTACACCTTC. It encodes CASSLGEGPLFDYGYTF. The genes are TRBV5-4 and TRBJ1-2; D remains unclear. Germline V gene lookup returns CDR1 SGHNT and CDR2 YYREEE (reference sequence). This CDR3 contains 17 residues. Between the trimmed V and J ends, which lost 0 bases and 3 bases, there was a span of 18 bases.

This clonotype was seen a few times. V is TRBV7-9 and J is TRBJ1-2; TRBD1 matches at 8 bases. CDR3 size: 13 residues. Germline values: CDR1 SEHNR, CDR2 FQNEAQ (reference sequence). Trimming took 5 bases from V and 6 from J; bases not matched to a gene: 5. The CDR3 bases are TGTGCCAGCAGCCCGACGACAGGGGATGGCTACACCTTC. Protein sequence: CASSPTTGDGYTF.

The chain joins TRBV7-9 to TRBJ2-7, with 10 bases that match TRBD1. The CDR3 extends over 15 amino acids. CDR1 SEHNR and CDR2 FQNEAQ come from the germline V gene (reference sequence). CDR3 protein: CASSQPGQGSYEQYV. The CDR3 DNA sequence: TGTGCCAGCAGCCAACCGGGACAGGGGTCCTATGAGCAGTACGTC.

Notes on this clonotype: A junction boundary mismatches the germline segment, possibly from a read error. The gene calls are TRBV7-6 and TRBJ2-6; D gene unclear. The CDR3 totals 15 residues. Germline values: CDR1 SGHVS, CDR2 FNYEAQ. The DNA for the CDR3 is TGTGTCAGCAGCTCCAGGTTATCTGGGGCCAACGTCCTGACTTTC. Translated, it gives CVSSSRLSGANVLTF.

This clonotype was detected only a few times. CDR3 nucleotides: TGTGCCAGCAGCGCACCGGGACTATCTAGCACAGATACGCAGTATTTT. Protein product: CASSAPGLSSTDTQYF. The chain is built from TRBV2 and TRBJ2-3, with 7 bases fitting TRBD2. Per germline, CDR1 SNHLY and CDR2 FYNNEI. The CDR3 has 16 amino acids. J was trimmed by 0 bases and V by 6 bases; bases with no gene match: 9. The entire variable domain, with the rest obtained from reference TRBV2 and TRBJ2-3, is as follows: EPEVTQTPSHQVTQMGQEVILRCVPISNHLYFYWYRQILGQKVEFLVSFYNNEISEKSEIFDDQFSVERPDGSNFTLKIRSTKLEDSAMYFCASSAPGLSSTDTQYFGPGTRLTVL.

A few counts support this clonotype. The rearrangement links TRBV15 to TRBJ2-1; D ambiguous. V was trimmed by 1 base and J by 5 bases, leaving 9 bases between them. The germline gives CDR1 LNHNV, CDR2 YYDKDF (reference sequence). This CDR3 comprises 14 residues. The CDR3 nucleotides are TGTGCCACCAGCAGAGCAGGTCGTGACAATGAGCAGTTCTTC. Translated: CATSRAGRDNEQFF.

The rearrangement joins TRBV9 to TRBJ1-6, with 8 bases that match TRBD1. The J segment lost 10 bases and the V segment lost 3 bases, leaving 6 bases of the junction unmatched. The CDR3 covers 14 residues. The germline V gene has CDR1 SGDLS and CDR2 YYNGEE. The DNA of the CDR3 is TGTGCCAGCAGCGGCAACAGGGGGGACTCACCCCTCCACTTT. The encoded protein is CASSGNRGDSPLHF.

This clonotype was observed a few times. This CDR3 is CASSQNYGYTF. The CDR3 DNA follows: TGCGCCAGCAGCCAAAACTATGGCTACACCTTC. The V call is TRBV4-1, the J call TRBJ1-2; D is uncertain. Per germline, CDR1 MGHRA and CDR2 YSYEKL. This CDR3 is built from 11 residues. The V end lost 2 bases, the J end lost 2 bases, and 0 bases lay between the germline ends.

This clonotype has just a few counts. The J gene is TRBJ2-7, the V gene TRBV7-6; no firm D call. The CDR3 contains 13 residues. CDR1 SGHVS and CDR2 FNYEAQ come from the germline V gene. Trimming left V 4 bases short and J 6 bases short, with 13 bases between. This CDR3 is CASSSSQEAEQYV. In DNA form, the CDR3 reads TGTGCCAGCAGCTCATCTCAAGAGGCCGAGCAGTACGTC.

This clonotype was observed a handful of times. The genes are TRBV6-2 or TRBV6-3 and TRBJ1-6; 8 bases fit TRBD1. Germline assignment: CDR1 MNHEY and CDR2 SVGEGT. The CDR3 loop spans 17 amino acids. The V gene end was trimmed by 4 bases and the J gene end by 6 bases; junction bases not matched to a gene: 11. The CDR3: CASSFGSRTGINSPLHF. In DNA, the CDR3 is TGTGCCAGCAGTTTCGGTTCCAGGACAGGGATTAATTCACCCCTCCACTTT.

This clonotype appeared a few times. The chain recombines TRBV5-1 with TRBJ2-1, with no clear D. V was trimmed by 0 bases and J by 3 bases, leaving 13 bases between them. This CDR3 region has 16 residues. Germline V CDR1 and CDR2: SGHRS, YFSETQ. CDR3 sequence reads: CASSLGPGVFYNEQFF. CDR3 DNA sequence: TGCGCCAGCAGCTTGGGTCCAGGAGTATTCTACAATGAGCAGTTCTTC.